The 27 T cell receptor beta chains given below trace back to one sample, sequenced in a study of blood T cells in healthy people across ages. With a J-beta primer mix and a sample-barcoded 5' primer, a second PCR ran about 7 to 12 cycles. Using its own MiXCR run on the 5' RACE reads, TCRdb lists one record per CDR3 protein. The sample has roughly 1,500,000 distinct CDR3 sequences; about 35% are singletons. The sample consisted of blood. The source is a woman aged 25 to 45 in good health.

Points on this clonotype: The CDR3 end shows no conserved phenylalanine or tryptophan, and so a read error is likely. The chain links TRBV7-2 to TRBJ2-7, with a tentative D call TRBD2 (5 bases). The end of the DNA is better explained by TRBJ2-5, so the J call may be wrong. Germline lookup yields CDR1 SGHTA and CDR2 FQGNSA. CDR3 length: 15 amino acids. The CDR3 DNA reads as TGTGCCAGCAGCTTACCAGCGGTGCAACAAGAGACCCAGTACTGC. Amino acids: CASSLPAVQQETQYC.

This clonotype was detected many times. CDR3 coding DNA: TGCAGCGTTGTGACAGGGATGGCCTACGAGCAGTACTTC. Amino acid sequence: CSVVTGMAYEQYF. The chain has TRBV29-1 and TRBJ2-7, with 7 bases lining up with TRBD1. Germline CDR1 is SQVTM and CDR2 is ANQGSEA. V dropped 4 bases and J dropped 2; count of bases not matched to a gene: 5. There are 13 residues in the CDR3.

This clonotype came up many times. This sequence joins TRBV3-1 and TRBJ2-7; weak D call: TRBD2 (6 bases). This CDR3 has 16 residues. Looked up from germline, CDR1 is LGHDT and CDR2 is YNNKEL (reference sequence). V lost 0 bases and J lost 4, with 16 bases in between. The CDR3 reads CASSQDQVLALYEQYF. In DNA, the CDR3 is TGTGCCAGCAGCCAAGATCAAGTACTAGCCTTATACGAGCAGTACTTC.

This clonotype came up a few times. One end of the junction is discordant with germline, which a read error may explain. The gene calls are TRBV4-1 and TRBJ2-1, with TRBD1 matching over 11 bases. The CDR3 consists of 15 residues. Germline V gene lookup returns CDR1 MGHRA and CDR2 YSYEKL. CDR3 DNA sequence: TGCGTCAGCAGCATAGGACAGGGGGCGGTCAATGAGCAGTTCTTC. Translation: CVSSIGQGAVNEQFF.

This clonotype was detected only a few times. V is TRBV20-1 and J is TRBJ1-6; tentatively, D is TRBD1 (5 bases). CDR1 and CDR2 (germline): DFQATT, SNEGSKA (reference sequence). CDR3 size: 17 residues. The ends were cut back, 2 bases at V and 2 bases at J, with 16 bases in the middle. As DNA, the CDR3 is TGCAGTGCTAGATCCACGTCAGGGATCGCCTATAATTCACCCCTCCACTTT. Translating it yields CSARSTSGIAYNSPLHF.

CDR3 sequence: CASSPLTAFTYEQYF. DNA for the CDR3: TGTGCCAGCAGCCCGTTGACAGCCTTTACTTACGAGCAGTACTTC. The chain employs TRBV7-7 and TRBJ2-7; D perhaps matches TRBD1 (5 bases). V gave up 5 bases and J gave up 4 bases, with 18 bases separating them. This CDR3 region has 15 residues. Germline CDR1 is SSHAT and CDR2 is FNYEAQ (reference sequence).

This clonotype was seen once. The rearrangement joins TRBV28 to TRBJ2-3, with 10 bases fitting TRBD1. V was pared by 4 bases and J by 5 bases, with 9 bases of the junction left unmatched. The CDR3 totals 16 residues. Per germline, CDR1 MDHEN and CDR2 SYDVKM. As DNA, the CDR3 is TGTGCCAGCAGTTCGGCAGACAGGGGGCCGGGAGATACGCAGTATTTT. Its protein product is CASSSADRGPGDTQYF.

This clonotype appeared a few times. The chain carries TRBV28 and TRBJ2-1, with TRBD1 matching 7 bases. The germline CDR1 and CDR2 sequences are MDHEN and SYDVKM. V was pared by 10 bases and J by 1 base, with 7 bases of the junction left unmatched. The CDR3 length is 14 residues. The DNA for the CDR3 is TGTGCCACCTACGAACAGGGGTCCTACAATGAGCAGTTCTTC. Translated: CATYEQGSYNEQFF.

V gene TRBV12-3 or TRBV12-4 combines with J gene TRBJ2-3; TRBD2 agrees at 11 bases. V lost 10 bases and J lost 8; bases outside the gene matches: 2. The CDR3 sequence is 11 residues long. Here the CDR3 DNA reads TGTGCCATTAGCGGGGGGGCTACGCAGTATTTT. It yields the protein CAISGGATQYF.

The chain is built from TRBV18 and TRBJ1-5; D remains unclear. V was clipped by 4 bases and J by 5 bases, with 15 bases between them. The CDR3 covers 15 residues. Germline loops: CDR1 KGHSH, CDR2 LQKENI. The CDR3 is CASSRSPRSDQPQHF. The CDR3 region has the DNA TGTGCCAGCTCACGATCCCCCAGGTCAGATCAGCCCCAGCATTTT.

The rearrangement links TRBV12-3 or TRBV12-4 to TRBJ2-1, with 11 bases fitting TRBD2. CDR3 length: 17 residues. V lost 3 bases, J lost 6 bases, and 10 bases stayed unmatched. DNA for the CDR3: TGTGCCAGCAGTTTTCTAGCGGGGGGAAGGGGGTTCAATGAGCAGTTCTTC. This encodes CASSFLAGGRGFNEQFF.

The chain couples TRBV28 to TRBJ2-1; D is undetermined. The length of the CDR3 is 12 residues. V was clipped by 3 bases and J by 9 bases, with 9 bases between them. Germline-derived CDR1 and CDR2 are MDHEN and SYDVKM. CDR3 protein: CASSFSRSEQFF. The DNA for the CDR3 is TGTGCCAGCAGTTTTTCCCGAAGTGAGCAGTTCTTC.

The CDR3 nucleotides read TGCAGTGCTAGACTACCCGGGACTAGCAGCTATGAGCAGTTCTTC. Its protein product is CSARLPGTSSYEQFF. The V and J genes are TRBV20-1 and TRBJ2-1; 9 positions agree with TRBD2. J was trimmed by 8 bases and V by 2 bases; bases with no gene match: 10. Per germline, CDR1 DFQATT and CDR2 SNEGSKA (reference sequence). This CDR3 contains 15 residues.

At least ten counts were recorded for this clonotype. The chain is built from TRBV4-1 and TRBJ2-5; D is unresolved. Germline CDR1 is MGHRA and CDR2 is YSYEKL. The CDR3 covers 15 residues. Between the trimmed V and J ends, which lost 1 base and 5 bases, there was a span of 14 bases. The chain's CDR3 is CASSQVETRRETQYF. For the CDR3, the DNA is TGCGCCAGCAGCCAAGTTGAGACGAGGCGGGAGACCCAGTACTTC.

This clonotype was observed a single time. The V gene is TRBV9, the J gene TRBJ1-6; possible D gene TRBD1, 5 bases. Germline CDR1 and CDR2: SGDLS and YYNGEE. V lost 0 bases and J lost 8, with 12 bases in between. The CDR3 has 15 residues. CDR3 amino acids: CASSVGDLLHSPLHF. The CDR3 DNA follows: TGTGCCAGCAGCGTAGGGGACCTTCTCCATTCACCCCTCCACTTT.

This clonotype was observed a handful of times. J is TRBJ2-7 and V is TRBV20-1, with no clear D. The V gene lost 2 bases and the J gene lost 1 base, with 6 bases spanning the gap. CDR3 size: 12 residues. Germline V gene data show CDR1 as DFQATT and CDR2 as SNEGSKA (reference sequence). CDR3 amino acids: CSARSISYEQYF. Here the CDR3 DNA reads TGCAGTGCTAGATCGATATCCTACGAGCAGTACTTC.

The CDR3 DNA is TGTGCCAGCAGCCAGGACAGGAATCGTAACGAGCAGTTCTTC. Translation: CASSQDRNRNEQFF. The chain links TRBV6-2 or TRBV6-3 to TRBJ2-1, with 7 positions matching TRBD1. This CDR3 has 14 residues. The germline V gene encodes CDR1 MNHEY and CDR2 SVGEGT. V gave up 6 bases and J gave up 10 bases; unmatched junction bases: 12.

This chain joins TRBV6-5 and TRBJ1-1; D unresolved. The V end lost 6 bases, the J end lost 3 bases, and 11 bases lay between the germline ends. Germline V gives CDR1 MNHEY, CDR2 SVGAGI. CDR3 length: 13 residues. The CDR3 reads CASRVSSHTEAFF. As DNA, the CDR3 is TGTGCCAGCAGAGTATCGTCGCACACTGAAGCTTTCTTT.

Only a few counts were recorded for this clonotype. The CDR3 bases are TGTGCCAGCAGCTTAAGAGCCGGGACCCAAGATGGCTACACCTTC. Protein: CASSLRAGTQDGYTF. The V gene is TRBV3-1, the J gene TRBJ1-2, with D perhaps matching TRBD1 (5 bases). CDR3 length: 15 residues. V was clipped by 5 bases and J by 6 bases, with 19 bases between them. Germline CDR1 reads LGHDT; CDR2 reads YNNKEL (reference sequence).

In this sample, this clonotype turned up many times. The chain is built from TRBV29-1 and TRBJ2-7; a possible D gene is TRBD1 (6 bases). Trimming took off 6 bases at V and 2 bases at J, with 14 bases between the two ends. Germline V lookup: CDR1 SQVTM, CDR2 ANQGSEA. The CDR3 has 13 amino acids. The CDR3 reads CSVTTGSAYEQYF. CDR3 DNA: TGCAGCGTCACCACAGGGAGTGCCTACGAGCAGTACTTC.

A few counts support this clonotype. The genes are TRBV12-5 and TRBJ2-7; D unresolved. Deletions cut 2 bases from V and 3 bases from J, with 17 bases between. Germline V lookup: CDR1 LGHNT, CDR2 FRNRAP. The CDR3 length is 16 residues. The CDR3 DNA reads TGTGCTAGTGGTTTGCCACGTCTCTGTCACAACTACGAGCAGTACTTC. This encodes CASGLPRLCHNYEQYF.

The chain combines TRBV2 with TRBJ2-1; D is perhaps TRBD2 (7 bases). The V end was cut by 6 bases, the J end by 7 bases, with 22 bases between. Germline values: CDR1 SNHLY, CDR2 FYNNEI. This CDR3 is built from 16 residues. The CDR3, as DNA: TGTGCCAGCAGAGAACTCCTGGGGGGGCCGGGGAATGAGCAGTTCTTC. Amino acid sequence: CASRELLGGPGNEQFF.

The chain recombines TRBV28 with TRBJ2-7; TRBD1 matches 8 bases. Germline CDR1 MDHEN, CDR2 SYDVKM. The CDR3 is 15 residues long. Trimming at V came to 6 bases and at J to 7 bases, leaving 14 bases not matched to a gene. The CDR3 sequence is CASSAPGTGSEEQYF. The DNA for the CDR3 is TGTGCCAGCAGCGCACCCGGGACAGGCTCGGAAGAGCAGTACTTC.

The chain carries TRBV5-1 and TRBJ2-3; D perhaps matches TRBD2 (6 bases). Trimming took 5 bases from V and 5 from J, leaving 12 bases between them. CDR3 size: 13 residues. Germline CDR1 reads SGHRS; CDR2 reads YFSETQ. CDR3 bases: TGCGCCAGCAGGGGACTCCACATAGATACGCAGTATTTT. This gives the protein CASRGLHIDTQYF. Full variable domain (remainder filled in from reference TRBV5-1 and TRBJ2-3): KAGVTQTPRYLIKTRGQQVTLSCSPISGHRSVSWYQQTPGQGLQFLFEYFSETQRNKGNFPGRFSGRQFSNSRSEMNVSTLELGDSALYLCASRGLHIDTQYFGPGTRLTVL.

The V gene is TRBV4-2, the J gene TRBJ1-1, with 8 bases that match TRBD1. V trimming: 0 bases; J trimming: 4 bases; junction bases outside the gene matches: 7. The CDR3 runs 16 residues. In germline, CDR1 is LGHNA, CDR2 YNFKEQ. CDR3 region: CASSQDSRGTGTEAFF. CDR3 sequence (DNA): TGTGCCAGCAGCCAAGACAGTAGGGGGACAGGCACTGAAGCTTTCTTT.

The CDR3 loop reads CASSRQFF. The DNA of the CDR3 is TGCGCCAGTAGCCGGCAGTTCTTC. The V gene is TRBV5-1, the J gene TRBJ2-1; D remains ambiguous. V lost 8 bases and J 12 bases, leaving 6 bases between the germline ends. There are 8 residues in the CDR3. CDR1 is SGHRS, CDR2 YFSETQ, per germline.

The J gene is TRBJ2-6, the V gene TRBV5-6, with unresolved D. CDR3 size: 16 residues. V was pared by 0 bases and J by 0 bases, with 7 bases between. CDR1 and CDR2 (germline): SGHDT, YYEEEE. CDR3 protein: CASSLAPGSGANVLTF. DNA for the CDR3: TGTGCCAGCAGCTTGGCCCCGGGCTCTGGGGCCAACGTCCTGACTTTC.